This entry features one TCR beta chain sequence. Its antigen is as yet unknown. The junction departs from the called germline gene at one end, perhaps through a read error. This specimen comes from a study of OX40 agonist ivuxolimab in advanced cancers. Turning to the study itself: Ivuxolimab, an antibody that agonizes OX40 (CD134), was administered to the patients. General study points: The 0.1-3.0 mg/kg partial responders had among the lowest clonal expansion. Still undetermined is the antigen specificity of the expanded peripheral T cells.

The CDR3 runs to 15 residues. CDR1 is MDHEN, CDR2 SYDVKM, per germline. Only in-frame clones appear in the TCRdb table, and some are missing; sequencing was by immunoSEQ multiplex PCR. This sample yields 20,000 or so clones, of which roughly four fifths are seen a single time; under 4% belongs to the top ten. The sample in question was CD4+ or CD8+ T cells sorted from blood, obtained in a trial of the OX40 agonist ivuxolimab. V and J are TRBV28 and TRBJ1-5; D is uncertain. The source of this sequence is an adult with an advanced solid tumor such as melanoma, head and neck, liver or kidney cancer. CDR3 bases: TGTGCCAGCAGTTTAATACTGTCTAGCGATCAGCCCCAGCATTTT. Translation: CASSLILSSDQPQHF. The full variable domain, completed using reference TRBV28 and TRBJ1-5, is DVKVTQSSRYLVKRTGEKVFLECVQDMDHENMFWYRQDPGLGLRLIYFSYDVKMKEKGDIPEGYSVSREKKERFSLILESASTNQTSMYLCASSLILSSDQPQHFGDGTRLSIL.